Each of the 18 T cell receptor beta chains below was sequenced from the same sample in a study of human T cells and chemical hapten exposure. TCRdb re-analysed the RACE reads in MiXCR, keeping a single row per CDR3 protein. The table has tens of thousands of distinct CDR3 sequences, approximately 7% seen once. The time point denotes: patch test 2, 6 weeks after DPC sensitization. Treatment described: therapeutic diphenylcyclopropenone sensitization with weekly scalp DPC. This material consisted of whole blood, taken in connection with sensitization to the hapten diphenylcyclopropenone (DPC). The receptors stem from a woman aged 30 to 39 with alopecia areata. Some clones in this sample may be carry-over from other donors' samples.

This chain uses TRBV5-4 with TRBJ2-3; D remains ambiguous. V gave up 7 bases and J gave up 3 bases, with 12 bases separating them. The CDR3 has 13 residues. Germline CDR1 is SGHNT and CDR2 is YYREEE (reference sequence). The CDR3 loop reads CASFTVGTDTQYF. CDR3 DNA: TGTGCCAGCTTTACTGTAGGGACAGATACGCAGTATTTT.

This chain links TRBV5-1 with TRBJ1-1; the D is unclear. CDR3 length: 15 amino acids. Trimming took 0 bases from V and 4 from J, leaving 13 bases between them. Germline lookup yields CDR1 SGHRS and CDR2 YFSETQ. The CDR3 nucleotides read TGCGCCAGCAGCTTGGTCGGCGTCCGGAGCACTGAAGCTTTCTTT. It translates to CASSLVGVRSTEAFF.

This clonotype was detected ten times or more. CDR3 region: CASNRRDSQETQYF. Here the CDR3 DNA reads TGTGCCTCGAACCGAAGGGACAGCCAAGAGACCCAGTACTTC. The V call is TRBV30, the J call TRBJ2-5; TRBD1 aligns across 7 bases. From germline, CDR1 is GTSNPN and CDR2 SVGIG (reference sequence). The junction had 9 bases not matched to a gene; V was cut back by 7 bases and J by 1 base. The CDR3 contains 14 residues. The full variable domain, with the rest looked up from reference TRBV30 and TRBJ2-5, is SQTIHQWPATLVQPVGSPLSLECTVEGTSNPNLYWYRQAAGRGLQLLFYSVGIGQISSEVPQNLSASRPQDRQFILSSKKLLLSDSGFYLCASNRRDSQETQYFGPGTRLLVL.

The chain employs TRBV7-2 and TRBJ2-5; no clear D. Germline V lookup: CDR1 SGHTA, CDR2 FQGNSA. The length of the CDR3 is 14 residues. The ends were cut back, 5 bases at V and 3 bases at J, with 13 bases in the middle. The CDR3 reads CASSHRAREETQYF. As DNA, the CDR3 is TGTGCCAGCAGCCACCGGGCCCGAGAAGAGACCCAGTACTTC.

This clonotype was counted many times. CDR3 DNA: TGTGCCAGCAGTTTAACTTCGGGACAGGGAAGCGAGCAGTACTTC. Its protein product is CASSLTSGQGSEQYF. The chain employs TRBV12-3 or TRBV12-4 and TRBJ2-7; 9 bases align to TRBD1. The J segment lost 6 bases and the V segment lost 2 bases, leaving 8 bases of the junction unmatched. The CDR3 length is 15 residues.

This chain connects TRBV9 to TRBJ1-1; D perhaps matches TRBD1 (5 bases). The CDR3 extends over 13 amino acids. The V end lost 3 bases, the J end lost 4 bases, and 10 bases lay between the germline ends. Germline loops: CDR1 SGDLS, CDR2 YYNGEE. CDR3 in amino acids: CASSGSGTTEAFF. CDR3 sequence (DNA): TGTGCCAGCAGCGGTTCGGGGACCACTGAAGCTTTCTTT.

This clonotype was seen many times. The J gene is TRBJ2-3, the V gene TRBV20-1; TRBD2 might be the D (6 bases). Deletions cut 3 bases from V and 5 bases from J, with 24 bases between. In germline, CDR1 is DFQATT, CDR2 SNEGSKA (reference sequence). The CDR3 sequence is 17 residues long. The CDR3 region has the DNA TGCAGTGCTAGTGGTTTGGGGCGACTAGAAGGCCTAGATACGCAGTATTTT. Its translation: CSASGLGRLEGLDTQYF.

This clonotype was observed many times. The chain has TRBV30 and TRBJ2-1, with TRBD2 as a possible D gene (6 bases). The V and J ends lost 3 bases and 7 bases respectively, with 10 bases between them. CDR3 length: 12 amino acids. Germline CDR1 reads GTSNPN; CDR2 reads SVGIG (reference sequence). The DNA for the CDR3 is TGTGCCTGGAGCGAGGCGGGGAATGAGCAGTTCTTC. Translation: CAWSEAGNEQFF.

A remark on this clonotype: A much larger clone differs by one base, so this may be a read error. The rearrangement joins TRBV2 to TRBJ2-2; D is tentatively TRBD1 or TRBD2 (5 bases each). Trimming pared 5 bases from V and 7 bases from J, leaving 14 bases between. CDR1 and CDR2 from the germline V gene are SNHLY and FYNNEI. The CDR3 is made up of 14 amino acids. The CDR3 bases are TGTGCCAGCAGTAACGGGGCCGGGGTCGGGGAGCTGTTTTTT. It codes for CASSNGAGVGELFF.

There are many counts of this clonotype. This sequence joins TRBV12-3 or TRBV12-4 and TRBJ1-3, with 7 positions matching TRBD1. The CDR3 has 15 amino acids. The V gene end was trimmed by 3 bases and the J gene end by 1 base; junction bases not matched to a gene: 3. This chain's CDR3 is CASSLGQRSGNTIYF. CDR3 nucleotide sequence: TGTGCCAGCAGTTTGGGACAGCGGTCTGGAAACACCATATATTTT.

This clonotype was observed a few times. The J gene is TRBJ1-5, the V gene TRBV6-1; D unresolved. Trimming pared 7 bases from V and 3 bases from J, leaving 16 bases between. Germline V gene lookup returns CDR1 MNHNS and CDR2 SASEGT. There are 15 residues in the CDR3. CDR3: CASTRAPYVNQPQHF. The CDR3 DNA reads as TGTGCCAGCACCCGGGCTCCATACGTCAATCAGCCCCAGCATTTT.

This clonotype was detected a few times. The chain carries TRBV18 and TRBJ2-5; weak D call: TRBD1 (6 bases). Germline V gene lookup returns CDR1 KGHSH and CDR2 LQKENI. V shed 0 bases and J shed 3 bases, with 8 bases lying between them. The CDR3 totals 14 residues. The CDR3 spells CASSPPRTEETQYF. CDR3 nucleotide sequence: TGTGCCAGCTCACCACCCCGGACAGAAGAGACCCAGTACTTC.

In its sample, this clonotype was seen many times. The rearrangement uses TRBV7-9 and TRBJ2-3; D not certain. Germline loops: CDR1 SEHNR, CDR2 FQNEAQ (reference sequence). The CDR3 length is 13 residues. Between the trimmed V and J ends, which lost 2 bases and 3 bases, there was a span of 6 bases. CDR3 amino acids: CASSLWGTDTQYF. CDR3 coding DNA: TGTGCCAGCAGCTTATGGGGAACAGATACGCAGTATTTT. The full variable domain, its missing parts supplied by reference TRBV7-9 and TRBJ2-3, is DTGVSQNPRHKITKRGQNVTFRCDPISEHNRLYWYRQTLGQGPEFLTYFQNEAQLEKSRLLSDRFSAERPKGSFSTLEIQRTEQGDSAMYLCASSLWGTDTQYFGPGTRLTVL.

The sample holds many counts of this clonotype. CDR3 coding DNA: TGCAGTGCAAGGGACAGCCTTTCACCCCTCCACTTT. Its protein is CSARDSLSPLHF. This sequence joins TRBV20-1 and TRBJ1-6, with TRBD1 matching 7 bases. Germline V gene data show CDR1 as DFQATT and CDR2 as SNEGSKA (reference sequence). The CDR3 extends over 12 amino acids. Losses at the gene ends were 6 bases for V and 9 bases for J; bases not matched to a gene: 5.

This clonotype has a count of ten or more. This chain uses TRBV12-3 or TRBV12-4 with TRBJ1-1; 10 positions agree with TRBD1. The CDR3 loop spans 17 amino acids. V lost 4 bases to trimming and J lost 5 bases; unmatched junction nucleotides: 13. CDR3 in amino acids: CASSSSPGQGVGTEAFF. Written as DNA, the CDR3 is TGTGCCAGCAGTTCATCCCCCGGACAGGGGGTCGGGACTGAAGCTTTCTTT.

Many counts were recorded for this clonotype. V usage is TRBV20-1 and J usage is TRBJ2-3; TRBD2 matches 11 bases. Germline trimming cut 0 bases from V and 7 bases from J; bases unmatched to any gene: 6. This CDR3 is built from 15 residues. Germline V gene sequence: CDR1 DFQATT, CDR2 SNEGSKA (reference sequence). In nucleotides, the CDR3 is TGCAGTGCTAGAGATCGGCTAGCGGGGGGCCATACGCAGTATTTT. It yields the protein CSARDRLAGGHTQYF.

At least ten counts were recorded for this clonotype. V and J are TRBV14 and TRBJ2-2, with 9 bases aligning to TRBD2. This CDR3 is 17 amino acids long. V dropped 3 bases and J dropped 5; count of bases not matched to a gene: 10. The germline V gene has CDR1 SGHDN and CDR2 FVKESK. The CDR3 DNA reads TGTGCCAGCAGCCATGCCAGCGGGGGGTTTGGAACCGGGGAGCTGTTTTTT. Translated, it gives CASSHASGGFGTGELFF.

This clonotype has a count of ten or more. The CDR3 DNA sequence: TGTGCCAGCAGTTATCTTGACAGCAGCAATCAGCCCCAGCATTTT. It translates to CASSYLDSSNQPQHF. The chain is built from TRBV6-2 or TRBV6-3 and TRBJ1-5, with D perhaps matching TRBD1 (5 bases). The germline V gene has CDR1 MNHEY and CDR2 SVGEGT. Deletions cut 3 bases from V and 1 base from J, with 10 bases between. CDR3 length: 15 residues.